This entry lists 29 T cell receptor beta chains sequenced from one sample in a study of T cell changes during pregnancy in multiple sclerosis. Assay: immunoSEQ multiplex PCR; the TCRdb copy retains only in-frame clones and omits some. The sample has fewer than 85,000 clones; approximately 92% are singletons. Material: peripheral blood, obtained in the third trimester of pregnancy. These receptors were collected from a female donor in good health, enrolled as a control in a pregnancy study.

This clone was counted a single time. This chain links TRBV19 with TRBJ1-2; possible D gene TRBD1, 5 bases. CDR1 and CDR2 (germline): LNHDA, SQIVND (reference sequence). The CDR3 length is 14 residues. Trimming stripped 1 base from V and 6 bases from J, with 12 bases between. The CDR3 DNA is TGTGCCAGTAGTATAGCACAGGCCGTAGATGGCTACACCTTC. Its protein is CASSIAQAVDGYTF.

V usage is TRBV7-6 and J usage is TRBJ2-7, with D tentatively TRBD1 (6 bases). Germline-derived CDR1 and CDR2 are SGHVS and FNYEAQ. This CDR3 is 14 amino acids long. V lost 5 bases, J lost 4 bases, and 15 bases lay in between. CDR3 sequence reads: CASSPRGTGYEQYF. In nucleotides, the CDR3 is TGTGCCAGCAGCCCGAGGGGGACGGGGTACGAGCAGTACTTC.

This clone was seen a few times. This rearrangement joins TRBV7-7 to TRBJ2-7; 8 nucleotides align to TRBD1. Germline CDR1 reads SSHAT; CDR2 reads FNYEAQ (reference sequence). The ends lost 6 bases at V and 5 bases at J; junction bases unmatched: 9. There are 14 residues in the CDR3. The CDR3 protein is CASRLRTGLNEQYF. CDR3 DNA sequence: TGTGCCAGCAGACTAAGGACAGGGCTAAACGAGCAGTACTTC.

The chain has TRBV6-1 and TRBJ2-7, with 13 bases aligning to TRBD2. Germline V gives CDR1 MNHNS, CDR2 SASEGT. The CDR3 sequence is 15 residues long. Trimming removed 6 bases from V and 4 bases from J; junction bases left unmatched: 6. The DNA of the CDR3 is TGTGCCAGCAGCCGCCTACTAGCGGGAGGGTACGAGCAGTACTTC. Its protein is CASSRLLAGGYEQYF.

The rearrangement links TRBV7-9 to TRBJ2-5, with D tentatively TRBD2 (6 bases). V gave up 1 base and J gave up 4 bases, with 10 bases separating them. Germline assignment: CDR1 SEHNR and CDR2 FQNEAQ (reference sequence). The CDR3 covers 14 residues. CDR3 loop: CASSLVGSGETQYF. DNA of the CDR3: TGTGCCAGCAGCTTAGTAGGTAGCGGAGAGACCCAGTACTTC.

This clone was observed once. The chain couples TRBV2 to TRBJ1-5, with 12 bases fitting TRBD1. V dropped 4 bases and J dropped 5; count of bases not matched to a gene: 9. The CDR3 covers 17 residues. CDR1 SNHLY and CDR2 FYNNEI come from the germline V gene. The CDR3 sequence is CASSARDRGPRDQPQHF. As DNA, the CDR3 is TGTGCCAGCAGTGCCCGGGACAGGGGGCCGCGGGATCAGCCCCAGCATTTT.

The J gene is TRBJ2-7, the V gene TRBV27, with D maybe TRBD1 (6 bases). Trimming shortened V by 4 bases and J by 6 bases, and 10 bases separated the two germline ends. This CDR3 has 12 amino acids. Germline assignment: CDR1 MNHEY and CDR2 SMNVEV (reference sequence). This CDR3 is CASSSRGGEQYF. CDR3 in DNA: TGTGCCAGCAGTTCCAGGGGCGGCGAGCAGTACTTC.

The V and J genes are TRBV6-5 and TRBJ2-7; D may be TRBD1 (5 bases). Trimming stripped 0 bases from V and 2 bases from J, with 11 bases between. Germline loops: CDR1 MNHEY, CDR2 SVGAGI. CDR3 length: 15 residues. CDR3 nucleotide sequence: TGTGCCAGCAGTTACTCGGCCGTGGGGCCCTACGAGCAGTACTTC. This sequence encodes CASSYSAVGPYEQYF.

The chain recombines TRBV5-6 with TRBJ2-1; D is undetermined. The CDR3 consists of 14 residues. Germline V gene data show CDR1 as SGHDT and CDR2 as YYEEEE. V was shortened by 0 bases and J by 0 bases, with 4 bases between the two germline ends. This CDR3 is CASSLGHSYNEQFF. CDR3 nucleotides: TGTGCCAGCAGCTTGGGGCACTCCTACAATGAGCAGTTCTTC.

The CDR3 loop reads CAIGKSEQETQYF. The CDR3 coding sequence is TGTGCCATCGGTAAAAGCGAGCAAGAGACCCAGTACTTC. The genes are TRBV10-3 and TRBJ2-5; D is undetermined. Trimming removed 8 bases at V and 2 bases at J, with 12 bases between. The CDR3 is 13 amino acids. The V gene's germline CDR1 is ENHRY and CDR2 SYGVKD.

CDR3 sequence reads: CATSRSTGGSTDTQYF. The CDR3 DNA sequence: TGTGCCACCAGCAGATCCACAGGGGGGAGCACAGATACGCAGTATTTT. The chain is built from TRBV15 and TRBJ2-3; the match to TRBD1 covers 8 bases. From germline, CDR1 is LNHNV and CDR2 YYDKDF (reference sequence). Trimming removed 2 bases from V and 0 bases from J; junction bases left unmatched: 4. The CDR3 loop spans 16 amino acids.

This clone was picked up many times. This rearrangement joins TRBV6-4 to TRBJ2-1, with TRBD2 matching over 10 bases. Germline-derived CDR1 and CDR2 are MRHNA and SNTAGT. The CDR3 is 15 residues long. V shed 3 bases, J shed 4 bases, and the junction held 3 bases outside the gene matches. The CDR3 loop reads CASSEKREGYNEQFF. As DNA, the CDR3 is TGTGCCAGCAGTGAAAAGCGGGAGGGATACAATGAGCAGTTCTTC.

A word on this clone: The sample has other DNA sequences that encode this CDR3 too. The rearrangement links TRBV28 to TRBJ1-6; no definite D call. Germline V gene lookup returns CDR1 MDHEN and CDR2 SYDVKM. V dropped 1 base and J dropped 0 bases, with 4 bases sitting between them. The CDR3 runs to 15 residues. CDR3 loop: CASSLSSSYNSPLHF. In DNA form, the CDR3 reads TGTGCCAGCAGTTTATCGAGCTCCTATAATTCACCCCTCCACTTT.

This rearrangement joins TRBV7-9 to TRBJ1-3; D gene ambiguous. The germline gives CDR1 SEHNR, CDR2 FQNEAQ (reference sequence). The CDR3 spans 17 residues. Deletions cut 0 bases from V and 0 bases from J, with 12 bases between. CDR3 amino acids: CASSLAIQIHSGNTIYF. The CDR3, as DNA: TGTGCCAGCAGCTTAGCGATTCAGATTCACTCTGGAAACACCATATATTTT.

This rearrangement joins TRBV27 to TRBJ2-5, with a weak D call TRBD2 (5 bases). The CDR3 contains 13 residues. The germline V and J ends were trimmed by 4 bases and 11 bases, with 17 bases remaining between them. Germline-derived CDR1 and CDR2 are MNHEY and SMNVEV (reference sequence). The CDR3 loop is CASSWVTSGEQYF. The CDR3 bases are TGTGCCAGCAGTTGGGTAACCTCTGGGGAGCAGTACTTC.

The genes are TRBV27 and TRBJ2-1; 11 bases are a match to TRBD1. This CDR3 contains 14 residues. With V trimmed by 10 bases and J by 2 bases, 4 bases remained unmatched. Germline assignment: CDR1 MNHEY and CDR2 SMNVEV (reference sequence). The CDR3 nucleotides read TGTGCCACCATGGGACAGGGGGCCTACAATGAGCAGTTCTTC. As protein: CATMGQGAYNEQFF.

The chain couples TRBV7-2 to TRBJ2-1, with 8 bases aligning to TRBD2. Germline trimming cut 5 bases from V and 3 bases from J; bases unmatched to any gene: 3. This CDR3 contains 14 residues. CDR1 and CDR2 (germline): SGHTA, FQGNSA. CDR3 coding DNA: TGTGCCAGCAGCAACGGGGGGGGCTACAATGAGCAGTTCTTC. Its protein is CASSNGGGYNEQFF.

V usage is TRBV7-9 and J usage is TRBJ2-2, with D possibly TRBD1 on 6 matching bases. The CDR3 covers 17 residues. Trimming left V 5 bases short and J 4 bases short, with 20 bases between. Germline-derived CDR1 and CDR2 are SEHNR and FQNEAQ (reference sequence). The CDR3 spells CASSPGLGRGPTGELFF. CDR3 sequence (DNA): TGTGCCAGCAGCCCCGGGTTGGGCAGGGGACCCACCGGGGAGCTGTTTTTT.

The J gene is TRBJ2-1, the V gene TRBV5-4; TRBD2 aligns across 8 bases. Trimming removed 5 bases from V and 8 bases from J; junction bases left unmatched: 3. Germline lookup yields CDR1 SGHNT and CDR2 YYREEE (reference sequence). This CDR3 spans 12 amino acids. This chain's CDR3 is CASSREGDEQFF. The CDR3 nucleotides are TGTGCCAGCAGTCGGGAGGGGGATGAGCAGTTCTTC.

The chain carries TRBV7-8 and TRBJ1-3; D uncertain. Deletions cut 5 bases from V and 4 bases from J, with 12 bases between. Germline V gives CDR1 SGHVS, CDR2 FQNEAQ. The CDR3 sequence is 14 residues long. CDR3 protein: CASSTEVAGNTIYF. CDR3 DNA: TGTGCCAGCAGCACGGAGGTAGCCGGAAACACCATATATTTT. Full variable domain (rest looked up from reference TRBV7-8 and TRBJ1-3): GAGVSQSPRYKVAKRGQDVALRCDPISGHVSLFWYQQALGQGPEFLTYFQNEAQLDKSGLPSDRFFAERPEGSVSTLKIQRTQQEDSAVYLCASSTEVAGNTIYFGEGSWLTVV.

This clone was detected only a few times. The chain uses TRBV19 and TRBJ1-2; TRBD1 matches 9 bases. The CDR3 has 13 residues. CDR1 and CDR2 (germline): LNHDA, SQIVND (reference sequence). V trimming: 8 bases; J trimming: 2 bases; junction bases outside the gene matches: 3. The CDR3 here is CASQGQGNYGYTF. CDR3 nucleotide sequence: TGTGCCAGTCAAGGACAGGGGAACTATGGCTACACCTTC. The full variable domain, completed using reference TRBV19 and TRBJ1-2, is DGGITQSPKYLFRKEGQNVTLSCEQNLNHDAMYWYRQDPGQGLRLIYYSQIVNDFQKGDIAEGYSVSREKKESFPLTVTSAQKNPTAFYLCASQGQGNYGYTFGSGTRLTVV.

This clone showed up just once. The CDR3 loop is CASSLGRSRTDTQYF. For the CDR3, the DNA is TGTGCCAGCAGCTTAGGCCGGAGCCGCACAGATACGCAGTATTTT. V usage is TRBV13 and J usage is TRBJ2-3, with D unclear. The CDR3 length is 15 residues. The germline V and J ends were trimmed by 0 bases and 1 base, with 8 bases remaining between them. Germline assignment: CDR1 PRHDT and CDR2 FYEKMQ (reference sequence).

The rearrangement joins TRBV5-1 to TRBJ2-1; D is uncertain. Trimming stripped 0 bases from V and 0 bases from J, with 10 bases between. Germline assignment: CDR1 SGHRS and CDR2 YFSETQ. The CDR3 extends over 16 amino acids. The CDR3 protein is CASSLVSASSYNEQFF. In nucleotides, the CDR3 is TGCGCCAGCAGCTTGGTTTCCGCGAGCTCCTACAATGAGCAGTTCTTC.

The rearrangement links TRBV27 to TRBJ2-2, with D perhaps TRBD1 (7 bases). V was trimmed by 3 bases and J by 3 bases, leaving 11 bases between them. This CDR3 region has 15 residues. CDR1 MNHEY and CDR2 SMNVEV come from the germline V gene (reference sequence). CDR3 residues: CASSFQGEDTGELFF. CDR3 nucleotides: TGTGCCAGCAGTTTTCAGGGGGAGGACACCGGGGAGCTGTTTTTT.

The rearrangement joins TRBV5-8 to TRBJ1-2, with D possibly being TRBD1 (5 bases). CDR3 length: 14 residues. Trimming removed 7 bases at V and 8 bases at J, with 21 bases between. CDR1 is SGHTS, CDR2 YDEGEE, per germline. DNA of the CDR3: TGTGCCAGCCTCAGGGCCTTTCGGGCAAGCGGCTACACCTTC. It yields the protein CASLRAFRASGYTF.

This sequence joins TRBV10-1 and TRBJ2-7; 8 bases match TRBD1. There are 13 residues in the CDR3. Germline CDR1 is WNHNN and CDR2 is SYGVQD (reference sequence). The V gene end was trimmed by 3 bases and the J gene end by 5 bases; junction bases not matched to a gene: 3. The CDR3 sequence is CASSDGQGDEQYF. The CDR3 region has the DNA TGCGCCAGCAGTGATGGACAGGGAGACGAGCAGTACTTC.

This chain uses TRBV9 with TRBJ2-1, with a weak D call TRBD2 (5 bases). Germline V CDR1 and CDR2: SGDLS, YYNGEE. The CDR3 has 13 amino acids. V was cut by 2 bases and J by 3 bases, with 6 bases left in between. CDR3 nucleotides: TGTGCCAGCAGCGTCGGGGTCTACAATGAGCAGTTCTTC. Its translation: CASSVGVYNEQFF.

This chain joins TRBV19 and TRBJ1-5; perhaps TRBD1 as D (5 bases). Trimming took 3 bases from V and 0 from J, leaving 9 bases between them. This CDR3 comprises 15 residues. The germline gives CDR1 LNHDA, CDR2 SQIVND (reference sequence). The chain's CDR3 is CASSIRQNSNQPQHF. As DNA, the CDR3 is TGTGCCAGTAGTATTAGACAGAATAGCAATCAGCCCCAGCATTTT.

The V and J genes are TRBV7-8 and TRBJ1-5; 8 positions agree with TRBD1. This CDR3 has 14 amino acids. V lost 4 bases and J lost 2; bases outside the gene matches: 1. CDR1 is SGHVS and CDR2 is FQNEAQ in the germline V gene. DNA for the CDR3: TGTGCCAGCAGCTCGACAGGGGGCAATCAGCCCCAGCATTTT. Protein sequence: CASSSTGGNQPQHF. Using reference TRBV7-8 and TRBJ1-5 for the parts outside the CDR3, the full variable domain is GAGVSQSPRYKVAKRGQDVALRCDPISGHVSLFWYQQALGQGPEFLTYFQNEAQLDKSGLPSDRFFAERPEGSVSTLKIQRTQQEDSAVYLCASSSTGGNQPQHFGDGTRLSIL.